This is a list of T cell receptor beta chains from one sample in a study of cytomegalovirus exposure and HLA in healthy donors. TCRdb keeps only in-frame clones here, not all; method: immunoSEQ multiplex PCR. The sample lists under 80,000 clones; 65% to 80% were seen once. Material for sequencing was PBMCs. The origin of the receptors is a woman aged 25-40 years in good health and CMV-seronegative. CDR3s include the opening cysteine and the closing phenylalanine or tryptophan. D genes are given only for firm matches. A row's size may be missing; if present it is once, few, many or a size class.

DNA	CDR3	D	V	length	J	size
TGTGCCAGCAGCCCTCGGGGGACGGTCTCCTACGAGCAGTACTTC	CASSPRGTVSYEQYF	-	TRBV28	15	TRBJ2-7	few
TGTGCCAGCAGCTTAGGGGTAGCGGGGCCCACAGATACGCAGTATTTT	CASSLGVAGPTDTQYF	TRBD2	TRBV7-2	16	TRBJ2-3	-
TGTGCCAGCAGTTCCGGGACAGGGGGTTTGTTTTTT	CASSSGTGGLFF	TRBD1	TRBV28	12	TRBJ1-4	-
TGCAGCGTTGGACAGGGGAGAGAAAAACTGTTTTTT	CSVGQGREKLFF	TRBD1	TRBV29-1	12	TRBJ1-4	-
TGTGCCAGCTCACCCGGGACAGGGTTCAATGAGCAGTTCTTC	CASSPGTGFNEQFF	TRBD1	TRBV18	14	TRBJ2-1	-
TGTGCCAGCAGCTTAGGCGGGGGTCGAAACAATGAGCAGTTCTTC	CASSLGGGRNNEQFF	TRBD2	TRBV7-9	15	TRBJ2-1	once
TGTGCCAGCAGTGATGAGGCAGGGAAGGAGTCACCCCTCCACTTT	CASSDEAGKESPLHF	-	TRBV2	15	TRBJ1-6	-
TGTGCCAGCTACACCGGGACAGGGGGCGCGGCGACCGGGGAGCTGTTTTTT	CASYTGTGGAATGELFF	TRBD1	TRBV18	17	TRBJ2-2	-
TGTGCCAGCAGCGTAGCTCCGAGGAGCTCCTACGAGCAGTACTTC	CASSVAPRSSYEQYF	-	TRBV9	15	TRBJ2-7	-
TGTGCCTCCGTCCAGATGTTGGACACTGAAGCTTTCTTT	CASVQMLDTEAFF	-	TRBV28	13	TRBJ1-1	-
TGTGCCAGCAGCTCGGCAGGGGTAAAACTGTTTTTT	CASSSAGVKLFF	-	TRBV7-2	12	TRBJ1-4	-
TGTGCCAGCAGTGACTCCTTCCGACGGGATGGCTACACCTTC	CASSDSFRRDGYTF	-	TRBV6-1	14	TRBJ1-2	-
TGTGCCAGCAGTGAAGAGTATGTGGGGCGCCAGCCCCAGCATTTT	CASSEEYVGRQPQHF	-	TRBV6-1	15	TRBJ1-5	-
TGTGCCAGTAGTATGGTGGGCGGGAGTACGGATGAGCAGTTCTTC	CASSMVGGSTDEQFF	TRBD2	TRBV19	15	TRBJ2-1	medium-sized
TGTGCCAGCTACAGGACCAACCGGGAGACCCAGTACTTC	CASYRTNRETQYF	-	TRBV6-5	13	TRBJ2-5	-
TGTGCCAGCAGCTTGGCGGGGTCCCCCAATCAGCCCCAGCATTTT	CASSLAGSPNQPQHF	-	TRBV5-5	15	TRBJ1-5	once
TGTGCCAGCAGACGTATGCCCGGAAGGCGGGAGACCCAGTACTTC	CASRRMPGRRETQYF	-	TRBV7-6	15	TRBJ2-5	few
TGTGCCAGCAGCAAGTCGACAAGGACTAGCGGGCAAACAGATACGCAGTATTTT	CASSKSTRTSGQTDTQYF	-	TRBV21-1	18	TRBJ2-3	-